These 18 T cell receptor beta chains were sequenced from one sample in a study of neurological immune-mediated disorders. One entry per CDR3 protein results from TCRdb running MiXCR on the 5' RACE reads. The sample gives approximately 50,000 distinct CDR3 sequences, roughly 8% of which show up once; under 2.5% is in the top ten. The time point: longitudinal time-point 3. Material: PBMCs. The receptors come from a woman in her 40s in good health.

This clonotype was observed many times. CDR3 sequence: CASNLLGQDYGYTF. For the CDR3, the DNA is TGTGCCAGCAACCTACTGGGACAAGACTATGGCTACACCTTC. This chain joins TRBV6-1 and TRBJ1-2, with D possibly being TRBD1 (6 bases). The CDR3 sequence is 14 residues long. Germline-derived CDR1 and CDR2 are MNHNS and SASEGT. Trimming took 7 bases from V and 3 from J, leaving 15 bases between them.

This clonotype was observed at least ten times. The chain uses TRBV7-9 and TRBJ1-5, with D possibly matching TRBD1 (6 bases). The CDR3 has 13 amino acids. CDR1 and CDR2 from the germline V gene are SEHNR and FQNEAQ (reference sequence). V was pared by 3 bases and J by 5 bases, with 8 bases between. The DNA of the CDR3 is TGTGCCAGCAGCTTGGCAGGGGATCAGCCCCAGCATTTT. Amino acids: CASSLAGDQPQHF.

This clonotype was counted ten times or more. This chain joins TRBV5-5 and TRBJ1-5; a weak D match, TRBD1 (6 bases). Trimming took off 5 bases at V and 7 bases at J, with 19 bases between the two ends. The germline gives CDR1 SGHKS, CDR2 YYEKEE (reference sequence). The CDR3 is 15 amino acids. Here the CDR3 DNA reads TGTGCCAGCAGTTCTACGGGGGCCTGGGGACAGCCCCAGCATTTT. Its translation: CASSSTGAWGQPQHF. Full variable domain (remainder filled in from reference TRBV5-5 and TRBJ1-5): DAGVTQSPTHLIKTRGQQVTLRCSPISGHKSVSWYQQVLGQGPQFIFQYYEKEERGRGNFPDRFSARQFPNYSSELNVNALLLGDSALYLCASSSTGAWGQPQHFGDGTRLSIL.

This clonotype showed up many times. This chain uses TRBV5-1 with TRBJ2-1, with 11 bases aligning to TRBD2. Trimming at V came to 1 base and at J to 8 bases, leaving 11 bases not matched to a gene. Germline loops: CDR1 SGHRS, CDR2 YFSETQ. This CDR3 region has 17 residues. CDR3 sequence (DNA): TGCGCCAGCAGCTTGACTCGGCTAGCGGGGGGACGCGATGAGCAGTTCTTC. Translated, it gives CASSLTRLAGGRDEQFF.

This clonotype was picked up many times. This chain links TRBV5-1 with TRBJ2-3; TRBD2 aligns across 8 bases. The CDR3 has 15 residues. CDR1 and CDR2 from the germline V gene are SGHRS and YFSETQ. The ends lost 7 bases at V and 3 bases at J; junction bases unmatched: 10. The CDR3 nucleotides read TGCGCCAGCCGTTCCGGCGGGAGGCTGACAGATACGCAGTATTTT. The encoded protein is CASRSGGRLTDTQYF.

This clonotype came up a few times. The genes are TRBV6-2 or TRBV6-3 and TRBJ1-2, with TRBD1 as a possible D gene (6 bases). The V and J ends lost 6 bases and 8 bases respectively, with 19 bases between them. The CDR3 is made up of 14 amino acids. Germline V gives CDR1 MNHEY, CDR2 SVGEGT. CDR3 residues: CASRTPGHASGYTF. The CDR3 coding sequence is TGTGCCAGCAGAACCCCGGGACACGCCTCGGGCTACACCTTC.

This clonotype showed up just a few times. The chain uses TRBV7-2 and TRBJ2-2, with 11 nucleotides matching TRBD2. V dropped 0 bases and J dropped 5; count of bases not matched to a gene: 5. Germline V gene lookup returns CDR1 SGHTA and CDR2 FQGNSA. The CDR3 runs to 17 residues. The DNA of the CDR3 is TGTGCCAGCAGCTTAGCTAGCGGGAGGGCCGGGACCGGGGAGCTGTTTTTT. Its translation: CASSLASGRAGTGELFF. Combining the CDR3 with reference TRBV7-2 and TRBJ2-2 gives the whole variable domain GAGVSQSPSNKVTEKGKDVELRCDPISGHTALYWYRQSLGQGLEFLIYFQGNSAPDKSGLPSDRFSAERTGGSVSTLTIQRTQQEDSAVYLCASSLASGRAGTGELFFGEGSRLTVL.

This clonotype was counted many times. This chain connects TRBV10-3 to TRBJ2-1; D perhaps matches TRBD2 (5 bases). V was trimmed by 6 bases and J by 7 bases, leaving 7 bases between them. CDR1 is ENHRY and CDR2 is SYGVKD in the germline V gene. The CDR3 spans 11 residues. CDR3 bases: TGTGCCATCAGGAGGGAAAATGAGCAGTTCTTC. Amino acids: CAIRRENEQFF.

This clonotype has a count of ten or more. The chain joins TRBV5-1 to TRBJ2-1; 10 bases map to TRBD2. From germline, CDR1 is SGHRS and CDR2 YFSETQ. The CDR3 contains 16 residues. Unmatched junction bases numbered 10, after V lost 2 bases and J lost 8 bases. This chain's CDR3 is CASSFNPAGGWDEQFF. DNA for the CDR3: TGCGCCAGCAGCTTCAATCCAGCGGGAGGGTGGGATGAGCAGTTCTTC.

About this clonotype: It may be a read error: a sequence one base away is much more abundant. This chain uses TRBV5-1 with TRBJ1-2; perhaps TRBD1 as D (5 bases). Germline CDR1 and CDR2: SGHRS and YFSETQ. V lost 3 bases and J 4 bases, leaving 10 bases between the germline ends. This CDR3 has 13 amino acids. CDR3 in amino acids: CASSSRGTYGYTF. The CDR3 coding sequence is TGCGCCAGCAGCTCAAGAGGGACCTATGGCTACACCTTC.

At least ten counts were recorded for this clonotype. This chain links TRBV20-1 with TRBJ2-1, with 9 bases aligning to TRBD2. This CDR3 has 19 amino acids. Looked up from germline, CDR1 is DFQATT and CDR2 is SNEGSKA (reference sequence). In nucleotides, the CDR3 is TGCAGCCTGGGGGTTTGGCGGGAGGCGGGGGGGCTGTCCTACAATGAGCAGTTCTTC. Its translation: CSLGVWREAGGLSYNEQFF.

This clonotype was seen repeatedly, ten times or more. V usage is TRBV20-1 and J usage is TRBJ1-5, with 9 positions matching TRBD1. V lost 2 bases, J lost 0 bases, and 5 bases stayed unmatched. In germline, CDR1 is DFQATT, CDR2 SNEGSKA (reference sequence). The CDR3 runs to 16 residues. CDR3 DNA sequence: TGCAGTGCTAGAATGACAGGGGGGCTTAGCAATCAGCCCCAGCATTTT. Its translation: CSARMTGGLSNQPQHF.

This clonotype was seen at least ten times. The V and J genes are TRBV7-9 and TRBJ2-5; D is uncertain. The germline gives CDR1 SEHNR, CDR2 FQNEAQ (reference sequence). Trimming stripped 1 base from V and 0 bases from J, with 6 bases between. The CDR3 loop spans 14 amino acids. This CDR3 is CASSLESYQETQYF. The CDR3 DNA reads TGTGCCAGCAGCTTAGAGTCCTACCAAGAGACCCAGTACTTC.

This clonotype has a count of ten or more. The gene calls are TRBV5-1 and TRBJ2-5; 7 bases line up with TRBD1. The CDR3 is made up of 14 amino acids. Trimming took 7 bases from V and 4 from J; bases not matched to a gene: 10. Germline V gene sequence: CDR1 SGHRS, CDR2 YFSETQ. CDR3 sequence reads: CASVQGTASETQYF. The CDR3 nucleotides are TGCGCCAGCGTGCAAGGGACAGCCTCAGAGACCCAGTACTTC.

On this clonotype itself: In this CDR3 the conserved last residue, phenylalanine or tryptophan, is missing, so a read error is likely. The chain joins TRBV6-1 to TRBJ2-6; D might be TRBD1 or TRBD2, each matching 7 bases. This CDR3 comprises 18 residues. Trimming removed 8 bases at V and 1 base at J, with 21 bases between. The V gene's germline CDR1 is MNHNS and CDR2 SASEGT. The chain's CDR3 is CASGRGTVTFSGANVLTL. CDR3 DNA sequence: TGTGCCAGCGGGAGGGGGACAGTGACCTTTTCTGGGGCCAACGTCCTGACTTTA.

This clonotype was seen ten or more times. The gene calls are TRBV20-1 and TRBJ1-1; D uncertain. The length of the CDR3 is 13 residues. The V end was cut by 5 bases, the J end by 0 bases, with 10 bases between. Germline lookup yields CDR1 DFQATT and CDR2 SNEGSKA (reference sequence). The CDR3 nucleotides read TGCAGTGCTGACGGACCACTGAACACTGAAGCTTTCTTT. The encoded protein is CSADGPLNTEAFF.

This clonotype was counted at least ten times. CDR3 in DNA: TGTGCCAGCAGCGTGAGGGGGGCGGGACCGCAGTATTTT. Its translation is CASSVRGAGPQYF. This chain joins TRBV9 and TRBJ2-3; D may correspond to TRBD1 or TRBD2 (6 bases each). V was clipped by 2 bases and J by 10 bases, with 14 bases between them. CDR1 and CDR2 (germline): SGDLS, YYNGEE. This CDR3 region has 13 residues. The full variable domain, with the rest looked up from reference TRBV9 and TRBJ2-3, is DSGVTQTPKHLITATGQRVTLRCSPRSGDLSVYWYQQSLDQGLQFLIQYYNGEERAKGNILERFSAQQFPDLHSELNLSSLELGDSALYFCASSVRGAGPQYFGPGTRLTVL.

This clonotype has ten or more counts. The rearrangement links TRBV4-3 to TRBJ1-5; maybe TRBD1 (5 bases). The CDR3 is made up of 16 amino acids. Germline values: CDR1 LGHNA, CDR2 YSLEER. V dropped 0 bases and J dropped 5 bases, with 14 bases sitting between them. In DNA form, the CDR3 reads TGCGCCAGCAGCCAAGAAACAGGCGGCTTCGATCAGCCCCAGCATTTT. It translates to CASSQETGGFDQPQHF.